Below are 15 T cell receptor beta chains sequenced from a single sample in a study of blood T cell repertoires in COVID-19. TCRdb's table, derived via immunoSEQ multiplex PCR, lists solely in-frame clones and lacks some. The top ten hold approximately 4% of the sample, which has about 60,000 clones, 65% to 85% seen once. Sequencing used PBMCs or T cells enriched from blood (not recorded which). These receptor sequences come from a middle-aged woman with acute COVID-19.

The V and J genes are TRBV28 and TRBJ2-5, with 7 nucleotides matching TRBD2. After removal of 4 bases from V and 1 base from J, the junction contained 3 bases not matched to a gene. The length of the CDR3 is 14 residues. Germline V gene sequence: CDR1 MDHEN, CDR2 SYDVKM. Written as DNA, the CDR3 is TGTGCCAGCAGTTCCCGACTAGCCCAAGAGACCCAGTACTTC. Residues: CASSSRLAQETQYF.

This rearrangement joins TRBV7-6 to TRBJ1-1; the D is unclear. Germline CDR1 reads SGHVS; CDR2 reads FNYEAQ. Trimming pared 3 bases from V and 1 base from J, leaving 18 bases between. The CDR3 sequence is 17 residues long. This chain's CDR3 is CASSLGPGGLPNTEAFF. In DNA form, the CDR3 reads TGTGCCAGCAGCTTGGGTCCCGGCGGGCTCCCGAACACTGAAGCTTTCTTT.

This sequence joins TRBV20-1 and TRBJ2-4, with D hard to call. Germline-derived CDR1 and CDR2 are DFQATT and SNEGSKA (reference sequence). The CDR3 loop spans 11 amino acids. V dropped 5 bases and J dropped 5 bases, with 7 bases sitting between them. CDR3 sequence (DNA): TGCAGTGCTTCGACTCAAAACATTCAGTACTTC. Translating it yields CSASTQNIQYF.

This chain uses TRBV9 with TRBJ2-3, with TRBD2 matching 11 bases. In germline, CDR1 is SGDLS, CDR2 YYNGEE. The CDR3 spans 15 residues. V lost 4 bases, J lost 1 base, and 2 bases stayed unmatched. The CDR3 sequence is CASSYSGGGTDTQYF. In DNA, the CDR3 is TGTGCCAGCAGCTATAGCGGGGGGGGCACAGATACGCAGTATTTT.

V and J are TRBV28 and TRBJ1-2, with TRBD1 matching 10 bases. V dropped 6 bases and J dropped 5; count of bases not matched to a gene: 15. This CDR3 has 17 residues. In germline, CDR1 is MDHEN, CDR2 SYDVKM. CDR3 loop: CASSPGTGVLTGYGYTF. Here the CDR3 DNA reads TGTGCCAGCAGCCCCGGGACAGGGGTCCTCACGGGGTATGGCTACACCTTC.

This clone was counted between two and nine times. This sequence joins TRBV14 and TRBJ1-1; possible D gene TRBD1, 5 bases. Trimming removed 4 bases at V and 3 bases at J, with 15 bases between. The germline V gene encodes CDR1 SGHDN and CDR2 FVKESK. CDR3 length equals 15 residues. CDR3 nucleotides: TGTGCCAGCAGCCCTCGCCTCGACAGTTACACTGAAGCTTTCTTT. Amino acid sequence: CASSPRLDSYTEAFF.

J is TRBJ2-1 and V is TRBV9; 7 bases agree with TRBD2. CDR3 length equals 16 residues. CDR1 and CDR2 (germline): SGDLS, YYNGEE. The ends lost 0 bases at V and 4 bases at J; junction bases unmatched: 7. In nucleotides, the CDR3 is TGTGCCAGCAGCGTAGGGTCGGCTAGCGGATACAATGAGCAGTTCTTC. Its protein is CASSVGSASGYNEQFF.

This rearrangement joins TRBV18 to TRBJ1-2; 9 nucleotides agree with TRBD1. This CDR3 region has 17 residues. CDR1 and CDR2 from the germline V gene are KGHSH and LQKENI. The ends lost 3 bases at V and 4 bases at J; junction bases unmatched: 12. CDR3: CASSPTGTGNFGYGYTF. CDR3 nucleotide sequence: TGTGCCAGCTCACCGACCGGGACAGGGAATTTCGGCTATGGCTACACCTTC. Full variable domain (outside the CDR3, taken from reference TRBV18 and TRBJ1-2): NAGVMQNPRHLVRRRGQEARLRCSPMKGHSHVYWYRQLPEEGLKFMVYLQKENIIDESGMPKERFSAEFPKEGPSILRIQQVVRGDSAAYFCASSPTGTGNFGYGYTFGSGTRLTVV.

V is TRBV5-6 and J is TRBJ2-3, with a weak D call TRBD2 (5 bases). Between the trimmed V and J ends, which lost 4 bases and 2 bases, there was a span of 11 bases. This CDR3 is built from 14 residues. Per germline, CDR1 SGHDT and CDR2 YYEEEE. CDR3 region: CASSRDYFTDTQYF. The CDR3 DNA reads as TGTGCCAGCAGCCGAGACTACTTCACAGATACGCAGTATTTT. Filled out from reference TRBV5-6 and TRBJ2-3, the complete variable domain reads DAGVTQSPTHLIKTRGQQVTLRCSPKSGHDTVSWYQQALGQGPQFIFQYYEEEERQRGNFPDRFSGHQFPNYSSELNVNALLLGDSALYLCASSRDYFTDTQYFGPGTRLTVL.

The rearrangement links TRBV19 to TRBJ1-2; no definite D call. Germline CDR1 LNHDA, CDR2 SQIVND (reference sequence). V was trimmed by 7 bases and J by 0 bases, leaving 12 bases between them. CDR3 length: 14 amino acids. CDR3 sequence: CASTPGGPNYGYTF. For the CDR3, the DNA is TGTGCCAGTACCCCCGGCGGGCCTAACTATGGCTACACCTTC.

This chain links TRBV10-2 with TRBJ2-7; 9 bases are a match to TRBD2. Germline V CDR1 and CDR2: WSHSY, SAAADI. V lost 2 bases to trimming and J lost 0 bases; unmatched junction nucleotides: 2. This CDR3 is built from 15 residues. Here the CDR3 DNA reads TGCGCCAGCAGTGAGATAGCGGGGGCCTCCTACGAGCAGTACGTC. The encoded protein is CASSEIAGASYEQYV.

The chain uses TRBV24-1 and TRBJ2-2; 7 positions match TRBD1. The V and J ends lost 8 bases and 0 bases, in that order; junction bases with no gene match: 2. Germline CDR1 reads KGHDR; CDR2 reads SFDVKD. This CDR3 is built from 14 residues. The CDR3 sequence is CATTGQTNTGELFF. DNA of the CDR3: TGTGCCACCACGGGACAGACGAACACCGGGGAGCTGTTTTTT.

The CDR3 DNA follows: TGTGCCAGCAGCCTGGCGGGACCCCTCCACTTT. Translating gives CASSLAGPLHF. The chain couples TRBV14 to TRBJ1-6, with D unresolved. Trimming removed 4 bases at V and 12 bases at J, with 7 bases between. CDR1 and CDR2 (germline): SGHDN, FVKESK. The CDR3 totals 11 residues.

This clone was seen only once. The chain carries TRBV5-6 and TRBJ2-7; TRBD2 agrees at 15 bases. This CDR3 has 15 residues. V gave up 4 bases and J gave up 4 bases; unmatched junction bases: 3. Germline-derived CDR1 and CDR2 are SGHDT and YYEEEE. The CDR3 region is CASSQGLAGGYEQYF. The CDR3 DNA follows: TGTGCCAGCAGCCAGGGACTAGCGGGAGGTTACGAGCAGTACTTC. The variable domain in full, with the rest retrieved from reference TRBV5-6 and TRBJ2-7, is DAGVTQSPTHLIKTRGQQVTLRCSPKSGHDTVSWYQQALGQGPQFIFQYYEEEERQRGNFPDRFSGHQFPNYSSELNVNALLLGDSALYLCASSQGLAGGYEQYFGPGTRLTVT.

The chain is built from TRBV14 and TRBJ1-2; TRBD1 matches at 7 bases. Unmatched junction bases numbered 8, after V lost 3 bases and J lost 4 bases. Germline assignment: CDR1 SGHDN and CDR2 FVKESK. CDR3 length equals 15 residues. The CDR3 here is CASSHLLGTAYGYTF. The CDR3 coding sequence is TGTGCCAGCAGCCATCTTCTCGGGACAGCCTATGGCTACACCTTC. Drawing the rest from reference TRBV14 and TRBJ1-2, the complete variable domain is EAGVTQFPSHSVIEKGQTVTLRCDPISGHDNLYWYRRVMGKEIKFLLHFVKESKQDESGMPNNRFLAERTGGTYSTLKVQPAELEDSGVYFCASSHLLGTAYGYTFGSGTRLTVV.